What follows are 12 T cell receptor beta chains derived from one specimen sequenced in a study of graft-versus-host responses after intestinal transplantation. What these receptors recognize is not known. Profiled with immunoSEQ multiplex PCR; TCRdb holds only in-frame clones, not every one. The sample holds some 150,000 clones, 80% to 95% seen once. The sample was unstimulated CD4+ T cells sorted from spleen or lymph node cells, taken before intestinal transplant. These receptors were taken from a human donor who received an intestinal transplant.

The V and J genes are TRBV5-6 and TRBJ1-1; D unclear. CDR1 and CDR2 (germline): SGHDT, YYEEEE. The CDR3 consists of 12 residues. Trimming shortened V by 1 base and J by 1 base, and 2 bases separated the two germline ends. In nucleotides, the CDR3 is TGTGCCAGCAGCTTGCAGAACACTGAAGCTTTCTTT. This translates into CASSLQNTEAFF. Based on the CDR3 plus reference TRBV5-6 and TRBJ1-1, the full variable domain is DAGVTQSPTHLIKTRGQQVTLRCSPKSGHDTVSWYQQALGQGPQFIFQYYEEEERQRGNFPDRFSGHQFPNYSSELNVNALLLGDSALYLCASSLQNTEAFFGQGTRLTVV.

The gene calls are TRBV9 and TRBJ2-7; maybe TRBD1 (6 bases). This CDR3 has 14 amino acids. V dropped 2 bases and J dropped 0 bases, with 9 bases sitting between them. CDR1 and CDR2 (germline): SGDLS, YYNGEE. CDR3 loop: CASSVTGASYEQYF. The CDR3 DNA reads TGTGCCAGCAGCGTGACAGGAGCCTCCTACGAGCAGTACTTC.

V is TRBV7-2 and J is TRBJ1-4, with TRBD1 matching over 9 bases. Germline CDR1 and CDR2: SGHTA and FQGNSA. V lost 2 bases, J lost 1 base, and 5 bases stayed unmatched. This CDR3 is 17 amino acids long. CDR3: CASSLTGTGRTNEKLFF. CDR3 nucleotide sequence: TGTGCCAGCAGCTTAACTGGGACAGGGAGAACTAATGAAAAACTGTTTTTT.

The V call is TRBV28, the J call TRBJ1-1, with D unclear. V was shortened by 4 bases and J by 1 base, with 13 bases between the two germline ends. Germline CDR1 is MDHEN and CDR2 is SYDVKM. The CDR3 has 15 residues. The CDR3: CASSSLPGENTEAFF. DNA of the CDR3: TGTGCCAGCAGTTCCCTTCCAGGCGAGAACACTGAAGCTTTCTTT. Using reference TRBV28 and TRBJ1-1 for the parts outside the CDR3, the full variable domain is DVKVTQSSRYLVKRTGEKVFLECVQDMDHENMFWYRQDPGLGLRLIYFSYDVKMKEKGDIPEGYSVSREKKERFSLILESASTNQTSMYLCASSSLPGENTEAFFGQGTRLTVV.

The chain is built from TRBV10-1 and TRBJ2-3; 12 positions agree with TRBD2. This CDR3 comprises 15 residues. The germline gives CDR1 WNHNN, CDR2 SYGVQD (reference sequence). Trimming took 7 bases from V and 8 from J; bases not matched to a gene: 10. CDR3 residues: CASNTGLAGDGTQYF. The CDR3 DNA reads TGCGCCAGCAACACGGGACTAGCGGGTGACGGTACGCAGTATTTT.

The CDR3 loop is CASSYSIGVQDQPQHF. The CDR3 region has the DNA TGTGCCAGCAGTTACTCGATAGGGGTACAGGATCAGCCCCAGCATTTT. The J gene is TRBJ1-5, the V gene TRBV6-6; D is perhaps TRBD1 (5 bases). The ends were cut back, 0 bases at V and 5 bases at J, with 14 bases in the middle. The CDR3 totals 16 residues. In germline, CDR1 is MNHNY, CDR2 SVGAGI (reference sequence).

This chain links TRBV4-1 with TRBJ1-4, with D unresolved. V lost 4 bases to trimming and J lost 5 bases, with 14 bases between them. The CDR3 consists of 15 residues. Looked up from germline, CDR1 is MGHRA and CDR2 is YSYEKL. CDR3 DNA sequence: TGCGCCAGCAGCCGGTACTCGGCTGGAAATGAAAAACTGTTTTTT. Its translation is CASSRYSAGNEKLFF.

V usage is TRBV19 and J usage is TRBJ1-2; no clear D. Germline V CDR1 and CDR2: LNHDA, SQIVND (reference sequence). This CDR3 region has 15 residues. The ends were cut back, 5 bases at V and 5 bases at J, with 18 bases in the middle. The CDR3 nucleotides are TGTGCCAGTAGTTGGACTCCAAAAACCTTTTATGGCTACACCTTC. Translating gives CASSWTPKTFYGYTF.

This rearrangement joins TRBV21-1 to TRBJ2-1; the table names TRBD2, a call not compared with the DNA. TRBV21-1 is termed a pseudogene. The CDR3 is 20 amino acids. CDR3 residues: CASSTWGLALKVGSYNEQFF. The CDR3 coding sequence is TGTGCCAGCAGCACCTGGGGACTAGCGCTTAAAGTTGGCTCCTACAATGAGCAGTTCTTC.

The chain uses TRBV7-9 and TRBJ2-5; weak D call: TRBD1 (5 bases). TRBJ2-7 matches the DNA end more closely, so the J call is doubtful. Looked up from germline, CDR1 is SEHNR and CDR2 is FQNEAQ (reference sequence). The CDR3 sequence is 14 residues long. CDR3 coding DNA: TGTGCCAGCAGCTGGGGCGCCAGCTCCTACGAGCAGTACTTC. This codes for CASSWGASSYEQYF.

The V and J genes are TRBV5-1 and TRBJ1-1; D remains ambiguous. The CDR3 has 14 residues. Trimming removed 0 bases at V and 5 bases at J, with 11 bases between. Germline V lookup: CDR1 SGHRS, CDR2 YFSETQ. The CDR3 sequence: CASSLGDQRTEAFF. In nucleotides, the CDR3 is TGCGCCAGCAGCTTGGGGGATCAGAGGACTGAAGCTTTCTTT.

The chain joins TRBV5-1 to TRBJ2-1, with 7 nucleotides matching TRBD1. CDR3 size: 15 residues. Germline V gives CDR1 SGHRS, CDR2 YFSETQ. V shed 0 bases, J shed 4 bases, and the junction held 4 bases outside the gene matches. The CDR3 DNA reads as TGCGCCAGCAGCTTGGAGACAGGGAGATACAATGAGCAGTTCTTC. This sequence encodes CASSLETGRYNEQFF.